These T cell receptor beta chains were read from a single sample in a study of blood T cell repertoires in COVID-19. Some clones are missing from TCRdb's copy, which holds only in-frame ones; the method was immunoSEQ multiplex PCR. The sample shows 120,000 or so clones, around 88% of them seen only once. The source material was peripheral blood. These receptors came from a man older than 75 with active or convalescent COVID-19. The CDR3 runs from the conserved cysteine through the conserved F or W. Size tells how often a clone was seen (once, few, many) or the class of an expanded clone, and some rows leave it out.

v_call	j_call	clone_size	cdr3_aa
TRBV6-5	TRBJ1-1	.	CASRTTVWNTEAFF
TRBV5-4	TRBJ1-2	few	CASRRQGAWGYTF
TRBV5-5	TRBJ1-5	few	CASCTRPTPQNNQPQHF
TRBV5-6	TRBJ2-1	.	CASSFYGQGDYNEQFF
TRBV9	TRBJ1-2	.	CASSVATGGGYYGYTF
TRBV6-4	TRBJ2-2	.	CASSRTGTGELFF
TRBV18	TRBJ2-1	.	CASGTGAYNEQFF
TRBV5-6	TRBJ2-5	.	CASSLAGGLQETQYF
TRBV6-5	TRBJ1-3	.	CASSLNRDSGNTIYF
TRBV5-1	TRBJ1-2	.	CASSSSGGTGFGYTF
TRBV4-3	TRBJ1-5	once	CASSQDYGRLSNQPQHF
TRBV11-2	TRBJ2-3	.	CASSPSGSGTDTQYF
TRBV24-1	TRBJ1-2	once	CATSDAGTGYTF
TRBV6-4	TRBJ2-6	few	CASSDTQLAGGLSGANVLTF
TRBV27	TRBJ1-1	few	CASSTGNTEAFF
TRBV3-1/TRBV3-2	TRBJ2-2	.	CASSPGWAGGDTGELFF
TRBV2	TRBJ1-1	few	CASSGSSGGTEAFF
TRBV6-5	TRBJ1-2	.	CASSSLDREHGYTF
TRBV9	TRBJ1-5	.	CASSPREGVGQPQHF
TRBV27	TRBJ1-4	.	CASSLSYRGFGEKLFF
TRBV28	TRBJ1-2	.	CASRSGVEGYTF
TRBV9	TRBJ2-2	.	CASSVNLAGVTGELFF
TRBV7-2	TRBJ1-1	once	CASSYSRGSTEAFF
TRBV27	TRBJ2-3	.	CASSITGTGSDTQYF
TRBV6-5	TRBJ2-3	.	CASTGGRGTDTQYF
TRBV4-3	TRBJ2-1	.	CASSQEGRGGYNEQFF
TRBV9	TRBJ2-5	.	CASSVDGHATQYF
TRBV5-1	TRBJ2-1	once	CASSLEAGINEQFF
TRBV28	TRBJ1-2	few	CASSLRSFGYTF